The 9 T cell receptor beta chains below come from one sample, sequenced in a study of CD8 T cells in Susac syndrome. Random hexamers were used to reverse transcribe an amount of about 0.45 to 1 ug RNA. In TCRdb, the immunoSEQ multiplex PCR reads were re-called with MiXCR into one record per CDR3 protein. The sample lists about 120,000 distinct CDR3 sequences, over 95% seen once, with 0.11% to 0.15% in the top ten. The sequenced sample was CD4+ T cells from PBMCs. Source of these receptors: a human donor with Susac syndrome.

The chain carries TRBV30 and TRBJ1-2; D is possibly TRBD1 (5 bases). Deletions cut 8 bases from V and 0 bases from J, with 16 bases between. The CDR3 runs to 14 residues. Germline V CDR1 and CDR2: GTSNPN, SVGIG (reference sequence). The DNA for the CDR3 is TGTGCCGGGACCCGAGGACGGACTAACTATGGCTACACCTTC. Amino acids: CAGTRGRTNYGYTF.

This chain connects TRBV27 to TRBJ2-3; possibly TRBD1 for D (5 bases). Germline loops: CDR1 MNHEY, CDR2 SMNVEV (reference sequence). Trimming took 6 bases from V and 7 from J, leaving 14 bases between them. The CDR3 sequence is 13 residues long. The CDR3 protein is CASSSWGGYTQYF. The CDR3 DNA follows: TGTGCCAGCAGCTCTTGGGGCGGCTATACGCAGTATTTT.

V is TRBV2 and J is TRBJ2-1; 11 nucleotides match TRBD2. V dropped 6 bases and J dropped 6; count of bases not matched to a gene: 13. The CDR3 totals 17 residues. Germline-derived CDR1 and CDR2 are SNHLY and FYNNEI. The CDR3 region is CASRGVPELAGANEQFF. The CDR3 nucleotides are TGTGCCAGCAGAGGGGTCCCCGAACTAGCGGGAGCCAATGAGCAGTTCTTC.

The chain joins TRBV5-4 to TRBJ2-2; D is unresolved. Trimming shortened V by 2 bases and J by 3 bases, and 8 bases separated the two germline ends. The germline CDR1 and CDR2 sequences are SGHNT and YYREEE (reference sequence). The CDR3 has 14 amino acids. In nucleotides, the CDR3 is TGTGCCAGCAGCTTCGCACCCTACACCGGGGAGCTGTTTTTT. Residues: CASSFAPYTGELFF.

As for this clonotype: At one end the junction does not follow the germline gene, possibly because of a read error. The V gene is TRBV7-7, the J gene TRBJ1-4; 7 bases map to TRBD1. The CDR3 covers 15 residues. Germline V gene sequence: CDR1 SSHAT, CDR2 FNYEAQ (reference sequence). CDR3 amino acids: CASSSLRGPNEKLFF. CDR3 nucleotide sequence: TGTGCTAGCAGCTCACTGAGGGGGCCTAATGAAAAACTGTTTTTT.

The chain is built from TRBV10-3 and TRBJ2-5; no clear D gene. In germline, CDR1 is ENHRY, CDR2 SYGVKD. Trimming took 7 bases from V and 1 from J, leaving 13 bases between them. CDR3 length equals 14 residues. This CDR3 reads CAINSRGVQETQYF. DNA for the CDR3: TGTGCCATCAATTCACGTGGGGTCCAAGAGACCCAGTACTTC.

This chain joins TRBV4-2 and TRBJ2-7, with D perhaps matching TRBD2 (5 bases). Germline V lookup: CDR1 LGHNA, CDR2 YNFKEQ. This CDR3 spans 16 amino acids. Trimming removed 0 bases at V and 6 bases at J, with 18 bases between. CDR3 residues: CASSQESGEGTGEQYF. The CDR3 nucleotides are TGTGCCAGCAGCCAAGAAAGCGGTGAGGGTACGGGCGAGCAGTACTTC.

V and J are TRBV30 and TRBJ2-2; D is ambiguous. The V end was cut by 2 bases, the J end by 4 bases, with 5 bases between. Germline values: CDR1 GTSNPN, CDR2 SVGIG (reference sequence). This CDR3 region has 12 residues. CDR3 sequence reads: CAWSKSTGELFF. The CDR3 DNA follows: TGTGCCTGGAGTAAGTCCACCGGGGAGCTGTTTTTT.

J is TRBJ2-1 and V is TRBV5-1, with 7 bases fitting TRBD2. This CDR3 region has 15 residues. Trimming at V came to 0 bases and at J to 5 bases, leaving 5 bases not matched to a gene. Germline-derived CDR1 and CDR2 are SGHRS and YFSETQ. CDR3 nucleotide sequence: TGCGCCAGCAGCTTGGATCGGGCGGGAGACAATGAGCAGTTCTTC. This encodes CASSLDRAGDNEQFF.